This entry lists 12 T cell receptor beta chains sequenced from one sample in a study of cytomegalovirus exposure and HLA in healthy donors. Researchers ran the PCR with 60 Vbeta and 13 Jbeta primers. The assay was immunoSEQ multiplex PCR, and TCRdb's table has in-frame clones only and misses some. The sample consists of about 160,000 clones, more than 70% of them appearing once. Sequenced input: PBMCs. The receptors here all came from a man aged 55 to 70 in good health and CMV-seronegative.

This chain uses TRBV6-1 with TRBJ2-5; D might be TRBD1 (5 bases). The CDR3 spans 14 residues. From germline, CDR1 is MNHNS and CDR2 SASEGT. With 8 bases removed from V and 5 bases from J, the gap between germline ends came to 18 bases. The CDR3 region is CASADILALETQYF. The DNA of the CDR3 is TGTGCCAGCGCGGACATTTTGGCCCTGGAGACCCAGTACTTC.

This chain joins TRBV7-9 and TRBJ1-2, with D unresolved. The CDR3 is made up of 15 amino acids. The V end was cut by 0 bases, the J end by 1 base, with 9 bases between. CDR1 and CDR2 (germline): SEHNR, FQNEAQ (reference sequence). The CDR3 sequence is CASSLALVSNYGYTF. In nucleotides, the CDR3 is TGTGCCAGCAGCTTAGCGCTTGTCAGTAACTATGGCTACACCTTC.

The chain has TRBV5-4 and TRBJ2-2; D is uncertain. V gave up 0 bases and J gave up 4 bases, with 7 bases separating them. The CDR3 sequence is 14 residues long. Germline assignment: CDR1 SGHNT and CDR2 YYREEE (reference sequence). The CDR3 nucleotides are TGTGCCAGCAGCTTGGATCACATCACCGGGGAGCTGTTTTTT. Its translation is CASSLDHITGELFF.

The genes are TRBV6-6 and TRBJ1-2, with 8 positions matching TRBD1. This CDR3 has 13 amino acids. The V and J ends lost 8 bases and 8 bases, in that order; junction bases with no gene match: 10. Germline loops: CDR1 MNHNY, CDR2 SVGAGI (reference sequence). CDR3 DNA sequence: TGTGCCAGCCAAAAGGGACAGGTTAACGGCTACACCTTC. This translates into CASQKGQVNGYTF.

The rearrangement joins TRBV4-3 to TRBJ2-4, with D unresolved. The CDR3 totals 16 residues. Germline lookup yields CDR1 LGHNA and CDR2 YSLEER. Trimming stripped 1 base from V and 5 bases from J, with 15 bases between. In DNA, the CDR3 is TGCGCCAGCAGCCAAGCGGTCGGAGACGGTCAAAACATTCAGTACTTC. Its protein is CASSQAVGDGQNIQYF.

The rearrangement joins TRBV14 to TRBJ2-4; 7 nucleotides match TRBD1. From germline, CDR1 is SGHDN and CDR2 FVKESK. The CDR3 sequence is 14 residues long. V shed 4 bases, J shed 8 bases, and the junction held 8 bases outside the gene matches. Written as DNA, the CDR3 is TGTGCCAGCAGCCCTTGGGTTCAGGGGGACATTCAGTACTTC. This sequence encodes CASSPWVQGDIQYF.

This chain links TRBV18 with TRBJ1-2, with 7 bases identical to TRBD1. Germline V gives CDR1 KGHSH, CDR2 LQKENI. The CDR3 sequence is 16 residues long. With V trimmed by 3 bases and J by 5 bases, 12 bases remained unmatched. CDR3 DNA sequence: TGTGCCAGCTCACCTAAGCCGGGACAGACCCTATATGGCTACACCTTC. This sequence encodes CASSPKPGQTLYGYTF.

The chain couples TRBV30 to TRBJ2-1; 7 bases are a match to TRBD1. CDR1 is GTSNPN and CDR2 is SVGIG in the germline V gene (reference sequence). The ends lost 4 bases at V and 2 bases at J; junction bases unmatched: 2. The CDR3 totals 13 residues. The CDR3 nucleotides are TGTGCCTGGACAGGGGGAGCCTACAATGAGCAGTTCTTC. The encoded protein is CAWTGGAYNEQFF.

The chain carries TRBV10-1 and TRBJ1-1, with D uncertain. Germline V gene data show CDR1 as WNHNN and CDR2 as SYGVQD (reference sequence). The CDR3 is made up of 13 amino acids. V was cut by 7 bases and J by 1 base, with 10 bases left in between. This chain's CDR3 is CASTEGGNTEAFF. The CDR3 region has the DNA TGCGCCAGCACCGAGGGAGGGAACACTGAAGCTTTCTTT.

The CDR3 nucleotides are TGCGCCAGCAGCTCGACAGGGTCGAACACCGGGGAGCTGTTTTTT. It encodes CASSSTGSNTGELFF. The V call is TRBV5-1, the J call TRBJ2-2, with 7 bases identical to TRBD1. CDR1 and CDR2 (germline): SGHRS, YFSETQ. V was pared by 3 bases and J by 0 bases, with 2 bases of the junction left unmatched. The CDR3 is 15 residues long.

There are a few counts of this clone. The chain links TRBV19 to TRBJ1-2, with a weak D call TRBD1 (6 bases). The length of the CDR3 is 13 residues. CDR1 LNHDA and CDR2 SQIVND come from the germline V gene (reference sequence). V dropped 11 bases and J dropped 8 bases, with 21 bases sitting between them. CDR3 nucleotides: TGTGCCGTAAGACAACAGGGCGTTCTGGGCTACACCTTC. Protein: CAVRQQGVLGYTF. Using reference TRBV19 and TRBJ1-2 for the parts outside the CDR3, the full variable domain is DGGITQSPKYLFRKEGQNVTLSCEQNLNHDAMYWYRQDPGQGLRLIYYSQIVNDFQKGDIAEGYSVSREKKESFPLTVTSAQKNPTAFYLCAVRQQGVLGYTFGSGTRLTVV.

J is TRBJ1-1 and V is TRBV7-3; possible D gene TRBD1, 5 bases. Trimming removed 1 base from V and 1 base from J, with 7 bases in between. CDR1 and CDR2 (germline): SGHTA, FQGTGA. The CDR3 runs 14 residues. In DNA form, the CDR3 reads TGTGCCAGCAGCTTAATGGGGGGGAACACTGAAGCTTTCTTT. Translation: CASSLMGGNTEAFF.